A selection of T cell receptor beta chains follows, all from one sample in a study of cytomegalovirus exposure and HLA in healthy donors. Using immunoSEQ multiplex PCR, the repertoire was profiled, and TCRdb retains in-frame clones only, with some absent. The sample yields 150,000 to 200,000 clones, around 74% seen once. The sample consisted of PBMCs. These receptors all stem from a female donor in good health and CMV-seronegative. Both conserved end residues are part of each CDR3. The order of the fields is V gene, clone size, D gene, J gene, CDR3 protein, CDR3 DNA. D genes are given only for firm matches. Where a row states a size, it is once, few, many or the class of an expanded clone; other rows omit it.

V: TRBV5-1; size: NA; D: NA; J: TRBJ1-3; CDR3: CASSLAAVHSGNTIYF; DNA: TGCGCCAGCAGCTTGGCCGCGGTTCATTCTGGAAACACCATATATTTT
V: TRBV15; size: NA; D: TRBD2; J: TRBJ2-1; CDR3: CATSRDGGTSGNNEQFF; DNA: TGTGCCACCAGCAGAGACGGGGGGACTAGCGGGAACAATGAGCAGTTCTTC
V: TRBV18; size: NA; D: NA; J: TRBJ1-1; CDR3: CASSPSRGTEAFF; DNA: TGTGCCAGCTCACCAAGTAGGGGGACTGAAGCTTTCTTT
V: TRBV5-5; size: few; D: NA; J: TRBJ1-1; CDR3: CASSLDQMNTEAFF; DNA: TGTGCCAGCAGCTTGGATCAAATGAACACTGAAGCTTTCTTT
V: TRBV16; size: NA; D: NA; J: TRBJ1-2; CDR3: CASSQAGTAGNYGYTF; DNA: TGTGCCAGCAGCCAAGCCGGGACGGCGGGAAACTATGGCTACACCTTC
V: TRBV6-1; size: NA; D: TRBD1; J: TRBJ1-2; CDR3: CASSGTGMNGYTF; DNA: TGTGCCAGCAGTGGGACAGGGATGAACGGCTACACCTTC
V: TRBV7-9; size: NA; D: TRBD1; J: TRBJ1-6; CDR3: CASSSLGQGNSPLHF; DNA: TGTGCCAGCAGCTCCCTGGGACAGGGAAATTCACCCCTCCACTTT
V: TRBV7-9; size: NA; D: TRBD1; J: TRBJ2-7; CDR3: CASSHGQGVTYEQYF; DNA: TGTGCCAGCAGCCATGGACAGGGTGTAACCTACGAGCAGTACTTC
V: TRBV11-2; size: NA; D: NA; J: TRBJ1-1; CDR3: CASSIGWTEDTEAFF; DNA: TGTGCCAGCAGCATCGGGTGGACGGAGGACACTGAAGCTTTCTTT
V: TRBV5-6; size: NA; D: TRBD1; J: TRBJ1-2; CDR3: CASSADRAYGYTF; DNA: TGTGCCAGCAGCGCGGACAGGGCCTATGGCTACACCTTC
V: TRBV6-5; size: NA; D: TRBD1; J: TRBJ1-2; CDR3: CASSLTGQASPYGYTF; DNA: TGTGCCAGCAGTTTAACGGGACAGGCCTCCCCCTATGGCTACACCTTC
V: TRBV5-1; size: NA; D: NA; J: TRBJ2-5; CDR3: CASSLVSETQYF; DNA: TGCGCCAGCAGCTTGGTCTCTGAGACCCAGTACTTC
V: TRBV6-6; size: NA; D: NA; J: TRBJ2-7; CDR3: CASSYIRGEQYF; DNA: TGTGCCAGCAGTTACATTCGGGGCGAGCAGTACTTC
V: TRBV30; size: NA; D: TRBD2; J: TRBJ2-3; CDR3: CAWRVYGGATDTQYF; DNA: TGTGCCTGGAGGGTATACGGGGGGGCAACAGATACGCAGTATTTT
V: TRBV27; size: NA; D: NA; J: TRBJ1-2; CDR3: CASSFRTGPSYGYTF; DNA: TGTGCCAGCAGTTTCCGAACGGGTCCCTCCTATGGCTACACCTTC
V: TRBV11-2; size: NA; D: TRBD2; J: TRBJ2-2; CDR3: CASSLTGTSGATGELFF; DNA: TGTGCCAGCAGCCTAACCGGGACTAGCGGGGCTACCGGGGAGCTGTTTTTT
V: TRBV9; size: few; D: TRBD1; J: TRBJ2-5; CDR3: CASSERVGGAGQETQYF; DNA: TGTGCCAGCAGCGAGAGGGTAGGGGGCGCGGGCCAAGAGACCCAGTACTTC
V: TRBV6-1; size: NA; D: NA; J: TRBJ1-5; CDR3: CASSERSYSNQPQHF; DNA: TGTGCCAGCAGTGAACGCAGTTATAGCAATCAGCCCCAGCATTTT
V: TRBV9; size: few; D: TRBD1; J: TRBJ1-2; CDR3: CASSVEGTGAGYTF; DNA: TGTGCCAGCAGCGTAGAGGGGACAGGGGCTGGCTACACCTTC
V: TRBV9; size: NA; D: NA; J: TRBJ2-1; CDR3: CASSSWAPTTADEQFF; DNA: TGTGCCAGCAGCTCATGGGCCCCCACCACGGCCGATGAGCAGTTCTTC
V: TRBV6-6; size: NA; D: TRBD1; J: TRBJ2-7; CDR3: CASSYGQVRDYEQYF; DNA: TGTGCCAGCAGTTACGGACAGGTTCGCGATTACGAGCAGTACTTC
V: TRBV18; size: few; D: TRBD1; J: TRBJ1-2; CDR3: CASSPGTGANYGYTF; DNA: TGTGCCAGCTCACCAGGGACAGGGGCGAACTATGGCTACACCTTC
V: TRBV5-4; size: few; D: TRBD1; J: TRBJ2-5; CDR3: CASSKGQGIGETQYF; DNA: TGTGCCAGCAGCAAGGGACAGGGGATTGGGGAGACCCAGTACTTC
V: TRBV7-2; size: once; D: NA; J: TRBJ1-5; CDR3: CASSLTGDQPQHF; DNA: TGTGCCAGCAGCTTAACGGGAGACCAGCCCCAGCATTTT
V: TRBV14; size: NA; D: NA; J: TRBJ2-7; CDR3: CASSPAGGMLRGQYF; DNA: TGTGCCAGCAGCCCAGCGGGTGGTATGCTACGGGGGCAGTACTTC
V: TRBV5-1; size: NA; D: TRBD1; J: TRBJ2-3; CDR3: CASSLGQGLQYF; DNA: TGCGCCAGCAGCTTGGGACAGGGGTTGCAGTATTTT
V: TRBV15; size: NA; D: NA; J: TRBJ1-3; CDR3: CATSRDRGSGNTIYF; DNA: TGTGCCACCAGCAGAGATCGGGGCTCTGGAAACACCATATATTTT
V: TRBV5-1; size: few; D: TRBD1; J: TRBJ1-2; CDR3: CASSILTGLDYGYTF; DNA: TGCGCCAGCAGCATACTGACAGGGTTGGACTATGGCTACACCTTC
V: TRBV28; size: once; D: NA; J: TRBJ2-7; CDR3: CASKGDSYEQYF; DNA: TGTGCCAGCAAGGGGGACTCCTACGAGCAGTACTTC
V: TRBV28; size: NA; D: TRBD1; J: TRBJ1-5; CDR3: CASNFPDRVGNQPQHF; DNA: TGTGCCAGCAACTTTCCGGACAGGGTGGGCAATCAGCCCCAGCATTTT
V: TRBV19; size: NA; D: TRBD1; J: TRBJ1-4; CDR3: CASRPPGQGAANEKLFF; DNA: TGTGCCAGTAGGCCACCGGGACAGGGGGCAGCTAATGAAAAACTGTTTTTT
V: TRBV2; size: once; D: NA; J: TRBJ1-6; CDR3: CASRGAGTSNSPLHF; DNA: TGTGCCAGCAGAGGGGCAGGGACAAGTAATTCACCCCTCCACTTT
V: TRBV29-1; size: NA; D: TRBD1; J: TRBJ1-2; CDR3: CSGILGDSYGYTF; DNA: TGCAGCGGCATCCTCGGGGACAGCTATGGCTACACCTTC
V: TRBV18; size: NA; D: NA; J: TRBJ1-3; CDR3: CASSRNGDYSGNTIYF; DNA: TGTGCCAGCTCGCGTAATGGGGACTACTCTGGAAACACCATATATTTT
V: TRBV5-4; size: once; D: TRBD1; J: TRBJ1-1; CDR3: CASSWGQGVYTEAFF; DNA: TGTGCCAGCAGCTGGGGACAGGGGGTTTACACTGAAGCTTTCTTT
V: TRBV7-6; size: NA; D: NA; J: TRBJ1-2; CDR3: CASSSSLDYGYTF; DNA: TGTGCCAGCAGCTCCTCCCTAGACTATGGCTACACCTTC
V: TRBV10-1; size: once; D: NA; J: TRBJ1-1; CDR3: CASSEAGRGGTEAFF; DNA: TGCGCCAGCAGTGAAGCGGGCAGGGGAGGGACTGAAGCTTTCTTT
V: TRBV9; size: NA; D: TRBD1; J: TRBJ2-3; CDR3: CASSLRQGDTQYF; DNA: TGTGCCAGCAGCCTGAGACAGGGAGATACGCAGTATTTT
V: TRBV4-1; size: NA; D: NA; J: TRBJ1-5; CDR3: CASSQDLGGSNQPQHF; DNA: TGCGCCAGCAGCCAAGATCTGGGGGGTAGCAATCAGCCCCAGCATTTT
V: TRBV27; size: NA; D: NA; J: TRBJ2-4; CDR3: CASRDSILAKNIQYF; DNA: TGTGCCAGCAGGGACTCCATTCTAGCCAAAAACATTCAGTACTTC
V: TRBV7-3; size: NA; D: TRBD1; J: TRBJ2-3; CDR3: CASSQQGGPGATDTQYF; DNA: TGTGCCAGCAGCCAACAGGGGGGCCCAGGGGCCACAGATACGCAGTATTTT
V: TRBV19; size: NA; D: NA; J: TRBJ1-5; CDR3: CASSPRQGDQPQHF; DNA: TGTGCCAGTAGTCCCCGGCAAGGAGATCAGCCCCAGCATTTT
V: TRBV7-9; size: NA; D: TRBD1; J: TRBJ2-1; CDR3: CASSPPRQGSSYNEQFF; DNA: TGTGCCAGCAGCCCTCCTCGACAGGGGTCCTCCTACAATGAGCAGTTCTTC
V: TRBV28; size: NA; D: NA; J: TRBJ1-2; CDR3: CASSPIREIPYGYTF; DNA: TGTGCCAGCAGCCCGATAAGGGAGATACCATATGGCTACACCTTC
V: TRBV28; size: NA; D: NA; J: TRBJ1-1; CDR3: CASRRQVGTEAFF; DNA: TGTGCCAGCAGAAGACAGGTTGGGACTGAAGCTTTCTTT
V: TRBV7-8; size: NA; D: TRBD1; J: TRBJ2-3; CDR3: CASSSGDRGIDTQYF; DNA: TGTGCCAGCAGCTCGGGGGACAGGGGGATTGATACGCAGTATTTT
V: TRBV9; size: NA; D: NA; J: TRBJ1-5; CDR3: CASSVGEGSNQPQHF; DNA: TGTGCCAGCAGCGTAGGAGAGGGCAGCAATCAGCCCCAGCATTTT
V: TRBV14; size: NA; D: TRBD1; J: TRBJ1-2; CDR3: CASSLGQLYGYTF; DNA: TGTGCCAGCAGCCTGGGACAGCTCTATGGCTACACCTTC
V: TRBV7-3; size: NA; D: NA; J: TRBJ1-3; CDR3: CASSLTPPGENSGNTIYF; DNA: TGTGCCAGCAGCTTAACCCCCCCAGGGGAAAACTCTGGAAACACCATATATTTT
V: TRBV7-2; size: once; D: NA; J: TRBJ2-1; CDR3: CASSLAGGFNEQFF; DNA: TGTGCCAGCAGCTTAGCAGGGGGTTTCAATGAGCAGTTCTTC
V: TRBV5-4; size: NA; D: TRBD2; J: TRBJ2-7; CDR3: CASSPRGSGAQGRQYF; DNA: TGTGCCAGCAGTCCCCGTGGTAGCGGGGCCCAAGGTCGGCAGTACTTC
V: TRBV9; size: NA; D: NA; J: TRBJ2-1; CDR3: CASSVGGIDNEQFF; DNA: TGTGCCAGCAGCGTAGGAGGCATAGACAATGAGCAGTTCTTC
V: TRBV7-2; size: NA; D: NA; J: TRBJ1-6; CDR3: CASSEGWDTSPLHF; DNA: TGTGCCAGCAGTGAAGGTTGGGACACTTCACCCCTCCACTTT